Shown below are 7 T cell receptor beta chains from a single sample sequenced in a study of T cells in pancreatic ductal adenocarcinoma. Sequencing was performed with immunoSEQ multiplex PCR; in TCRdb, only in-frame clones are kept and a portion is missing. Counted here are 16,000 or so clones, approximately 89% occurring once; the ten biggest clones make up 16%. The selected patients with pancreatic ductal adenocarcinoma had surgery but no neoadjuvant therapy. Sequences were obtained from PBMCs. Receptors originate from a human donor with pancreatic ductal adenocarcinoma.

The chain employs TRBV13 and TRBJ1-1, with D hard to call. This CDR3 has 14 amino acids. Germline values: CDR1 PRHDT, CDR2 FYEKMQ (reference sequence). Between the trimmed V and J ends, which lost 0 bases and 10 bases, there was a span of 15 bases. As DNA, the CDR3 is TGTGCCAGCAGCTTAGGCACCCTGACCGGAGGAGCTTTCTTT. This sequence encodes CASSLGTLTGGAFF.

This chain joins TRBV6-5 and TRBJ2-7, with 8 bases lining up with TRBD1. Germline V CDR1 and CDR2: MNHEY, SVGAGI. The CDR3 runs to 14 residues. Germline trimming cut 6 bases from V and 3 bases from J; bases unmatched to any gene: 7. The CDR3 reads CASRRDRSIYEQYF. CDR3 sequence (DNA): TGTGCCAGCAGGCGGGACAGGTCCATCTACGAGCAGTACTTC.

This chain joins TRBV7-3 and TRBJ1-1; D uncertain. Germline loops: CDR1 SGHTA, CDR2 FQGTGA. CDR3 length: 14 amino acids. V was shortened by 3 bases and J by 4 bases, with 12 bases between the two germline ends. The CDR3 region has the DNA TGTGCCAGCAGCTTGACCGGGATGGCCACTGAAGCTTTCTTT. This encodes CASSLTGMATEAFF.

This chain joins TRBV9 and TRBJ2-5; 8 bases agree with TRBD1. V dropped 3 bases and J dropped 5; count of bases not matched to a gene: 9. The CDR3 spans 15 residues. Germline-derived CDR1 and CDR2 are SGDLS and YYNGEE. The CDR3 DNA is TGTGCCAGCAGCGCTATGGACAGGGTTGAGGAGACCCAGTACTTC. It translates to CASSAMDRVEETQYF.

This clone has just a few counts. The chain recombines TRBV6-5 with TRBJ1-2, with D perhaps matching TRBD1 (5 bases). The germline V and J ends were trimmed by 0 bases and 0 bases, with 8 bases remaining between them. Germline V gene sequence: CDR1 MNHEY, CDR2 SVGAGI. The CDR3 runs to 15 residues. CDR3 DNA sequence: TGTGCCAGCAGTTACTCGGACACCCCTAACTATGGCTACACCTTC. Its protein product is CASSYSDTPNYGYTF.

The chain links TRBV7-9 to TRBJ1-5, with 9 bases fitting TRBD1. The junction had 7 bases not matched to a gene; V was cut back by 3 bases and J by 7 bases. This CDR3 region has 15 residues. Germline CDR1 and CDR2: SEHNR and FQNEAQ (reference sequence). The CDR3 nucleotides read TGTGCCAGCAGCTTGACGGGACAGGGTAGGCAGCCCCAGCATTTT. This gives the protein CASSLTGQGRQPQHF.

The chain combines TRBV6-6 with TRBJ2-7, with unresolved D. The CDR3 extends over 13 amino acids. V lost 0 bases and J lost 3, with 6 bases in between. Germline V lookup: CDR1 MNHNY, CDR2 SVGAGI (reference sequence). As DNA, the CDR3 is TGTGCCAGCAGTTACTCGTCTCTCTACGAGCAGTACTTC. It yields the protein CASSYSSLYEQYF.